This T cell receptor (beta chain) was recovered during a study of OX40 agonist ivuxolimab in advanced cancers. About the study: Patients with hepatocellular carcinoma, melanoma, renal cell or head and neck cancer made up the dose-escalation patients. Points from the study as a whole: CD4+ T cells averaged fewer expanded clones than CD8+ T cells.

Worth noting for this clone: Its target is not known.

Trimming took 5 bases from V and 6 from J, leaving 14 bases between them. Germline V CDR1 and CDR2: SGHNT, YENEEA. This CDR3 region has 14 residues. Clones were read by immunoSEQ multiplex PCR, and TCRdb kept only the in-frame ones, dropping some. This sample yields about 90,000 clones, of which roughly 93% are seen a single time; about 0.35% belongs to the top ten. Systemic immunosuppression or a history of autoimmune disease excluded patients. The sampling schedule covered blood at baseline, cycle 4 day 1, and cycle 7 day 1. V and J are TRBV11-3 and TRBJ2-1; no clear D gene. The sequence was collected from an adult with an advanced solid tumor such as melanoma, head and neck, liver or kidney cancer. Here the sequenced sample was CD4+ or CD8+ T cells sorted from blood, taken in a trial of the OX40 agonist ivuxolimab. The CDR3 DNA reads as TGTGCCAGCAGCCCTCTTCCTGGCGCCAATGAGCAGTTCTTC. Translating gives CASSPLPGANEQFF.